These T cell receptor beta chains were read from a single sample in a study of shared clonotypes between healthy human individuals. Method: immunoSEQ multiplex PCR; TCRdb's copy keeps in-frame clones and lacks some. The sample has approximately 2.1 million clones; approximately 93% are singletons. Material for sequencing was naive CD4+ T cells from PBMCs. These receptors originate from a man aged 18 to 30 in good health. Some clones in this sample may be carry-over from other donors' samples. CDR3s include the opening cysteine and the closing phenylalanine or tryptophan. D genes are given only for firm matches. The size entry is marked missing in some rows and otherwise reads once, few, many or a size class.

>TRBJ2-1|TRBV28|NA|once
TGTGCCAGCAGTTTATCCACGGGAGAGCGGTTCTTC
CASSLSTGERFF
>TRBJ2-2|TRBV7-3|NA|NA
TGTGCCAGCAGACCCGGGGGTTACACCGGGGAGCTGTTTTTT
CASRPGGYTGELFF
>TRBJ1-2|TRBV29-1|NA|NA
TGCAGCGTTGCCGGCAGGATGGGATCGCGAGGCTACACCTTC
CSVAGRMGSRGYTF
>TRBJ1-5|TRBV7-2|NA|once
TGTGCCAGCAGCTTAAGCGGGTTTGGCAGTTTTCAGCCCCAGCATTTT
CASSLSGFGSFQPQHF
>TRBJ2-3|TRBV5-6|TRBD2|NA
TGTGCCAGCAGCTTAGCGGAAGGACTAGACACAGATACGCAGTATTTT
CASSLAEGLDTDTQYF
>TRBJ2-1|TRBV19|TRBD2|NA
TGTGCCAGTAGTATAGGCCAGCGGGAGGGGGAGCAGTTCTTC
CASSIGQREGEQFF
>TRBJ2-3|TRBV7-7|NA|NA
TGTGCCAGCAGCCCAGACCGGTTGGGGGGTACGCAGTATTTT
CASSPDRLGGTQYF
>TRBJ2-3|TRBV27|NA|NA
TGTGCCAGCAGTTTAGGGTCAGGGGCACCCATTACGCAGTATTTT
CASSLGSGAPITQYF
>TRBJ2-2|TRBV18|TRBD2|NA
TGTGCCAGCTCACCAAGGACTAGCGGGAGGGCCGACACCGGGGAGCTGTTTTTT
CASSPRTSGRADTGELFF
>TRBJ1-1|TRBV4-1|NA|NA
TGCGCCAGCAGCCAACCCACAAAGGACCTGAACACTGAAGCTTTCTTT
CASSQPTKDLNTEAFF
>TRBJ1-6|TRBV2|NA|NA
TGTGCCAGCGTTGTCTCCTATAATTCACCCCTCCACTTT
CASVVSYNSPLHF
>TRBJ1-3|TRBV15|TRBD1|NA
TGTGCCACCAGCAGAACCCGGACAGGGTCTGGAAACACCATATATTTT
CATSRTRTGSGNTIYF
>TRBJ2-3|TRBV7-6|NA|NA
TGTGCCAGCAGCTTTGGCCTGGGCACAGATACGCAGTATTTT
CASSFGLGTDTQYF
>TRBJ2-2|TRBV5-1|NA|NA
TGCGCCAGCAGCTCCCGGTCCCGAGCAAACACCGGGGAGCTGTTTTTT
CASSSRSRANTGELFF